These 30 T cell receptor beta chains came from one sample sequenced in a study of long-term antiretroviral therapy in people with HIV. Running of the v3.0 immunoSEQ assay took place at survey level. The repertoire was sequenced with immunoSEQ multiplex PCR; TCRdb's copy has only in-frame clones and lacks some. The sample lists just under 40,000 clones, roughly 90% occurring once. This sample comprised unsorted PBMCs, obtained just before starting antiretroviral therapy. These receptors were taken from a young woman with HIV.

Here the CDR3 reads CASSLDGRGNGYTF. The CDR3 DNA is TGTGCCAGCAGCTTAGATGGTCGGGGGAATGGCTACACCTTC. This rearrangement joins TRBV11-2 to TRBJ1-2; TRBD1 might be the D (5 bases). This CDR3 contains 14 residues. Per the germline V gene, CDR1 is SGHAT and CDR2 is FQNNGV. V dropped 0 bases and J dropped 6 bases, with 11 bases sitting between them. The full variable domain, completed using reference TRBV11-2 and TRBJ1-2, is EAGVAQSPRYKIIEKRQSVAFWCNPISGHATLYWYQQILGQGPKLLIQFQNNGVVDDSQLPKDRFSAERLKGVDSTLKIQPAKLEDSAVYLCASSLDGRGNGYTFGSGTRLTVV.

The chain uses TRBV6-1 and TRBJ2-7; possible D gene TRBD1, 6 bases. Trimming cost V 7 bases and J 2 bases, with 12 bases left between them. Germline CDR1 is MNHNS and CDR2 is SASEGT. This CDR3 spans 13 amino acids. CDR3 nucleotides: TGTGCCAGCACGGCAGGGGCGACCTACGAGCAGTACTTC. This encodes CASTAGATYEQYF.

The CDR3 region is CAITPGGNEQFF. For the CDR3, the DNA is TGTGCCATCACTCCGGGTGGGAATGAGCAGTTCTTC. The gene calls are TRBV10-3 and TRBJ2-1; D call uncertain. Per the germline V gene, CDR1 is ENHRY and CDR2 is SYGVKD. The CDR3 loop spans 12 amino acids. Trimming shortened V by 7 bases and J by 7 bases, and 11 bases separated the two germline ends.

The CDR3 nucleotides are TGTGCCACCAGCCGTACAGGGGGCGCCGAGCCCCAGCATTTT. This encodes CATSRTGGAEPQHF. The chain uses TRBV15 and TRBJ1-5; 9 bases align to TRBD1. Losses at the gene ends were 5 bases for V and 8 bases for J; bases not matched to a gene: 7. CDR1 is LNHNV and CDR2 is YYDKDF in the germline V gene (reference sequence). This CDR3 comprises 14 residues.

This CDR3 reads CASRGGLYEQYF. CDR3 coding DNA: TGTGCCAGCAGGGGCGGCCTATACGAGCAGTACTTC. This chain uses TRBV2 with TRBJ2-7; D unclear. Germline V gene lookup returns CDR1 SNHLY and CDR2 FYNNEI. The CDR3 runs 12 residues. The V gene lost 6 bases and the J gene lost 4 bases, with 10 bases spanning the gap.

The chain combines TRBV27 with TRBJ1-2; the match to TRBD1 covers 7 bases. The germline V gene encodes CDR1 MNHEY and CDR2 SMNVEV (reference sequence). This CDR3 has 14 residues. The V and J ends lost 1 base and 6 bases, in that order; junction bases with no gene match: 5. CDR3 in DNA: TGTGCCAGCAGTTTATATCAGGGGGTGGATGGCTACACCTTC. The encoded protein is CASSLYQGVDGYTF.

The rearrangement uses TRBV19 and TRBJ2-5; no definite D call. V was cut by 1 base and J by 0 bases, with 6 bases left in between. The CDR3 runs 14 residues. From germline, CDR1 is LNHDA and CDR2 SQIVND (reference sequence). The CDR3 spells CASSIGLNQETQYF. The CDR3 DNA follows: TGTGCCAGTAGTATAGGACTTAACCAAGAGACCCAGTACTTC.

This clone was seen once. The rearrangement links TRBV11-3 to TRBJ2-1; D is undetermined. The CDR3 has 12 residues. The V and J ends lost 2 bases and 9 bases respectively, with 8 bases between them. CDR1 and CDR2 (germline): SGHNT, YENEEA. CDR3 nucleotide sequence: TGTGCCAGCAGCTTACGATACGGTGAGCAGTTCTTC. Translating it yields CASSLRYGEQFF.

The chain uses TRBV9 and TRBJ2-3; no firm D call. The V and J ends lost 0 bases and 5 bases respectively, with 10 bases between them. CDR1 SGDLS and CDR2 YYNGEE come from the germline V gene. The CDR3 extends over 14 amino acids. The CDR3 here is CASSVAVGGDTQYF. CDR3 DNA sequence: TGTGCCAGCAGCGTAGCAGTGGGTGGAGATACGCAGTATTTT.

CDR3 loop: CASSPTGGNEKLFF. The CDR3 DNA reads TGTGCCAGCAGCCCGACTGGGGGGAATGAAAAACTGTTTTTT. V gene TRBV11-2 combines with J gene TRBJ1-4, with D maybe TRBD1 (5 bases). The V gene lost 5 bases and the J gene lost 5 bases, with 12 bases spanning the gap. There are 14 residues in the CDR3. Germline lookup yields CDR1 SGHAT and CDR2 FQNNGV.

This chain joins TRBV5-6 and TRBJ1-1; D might be TRBD1 (5 bases). Germline V gene sequence: CDR1 SGHDT, CDR2 YYEEEE. Trimming removed 2 bases at V and 4 bases at J, with 12 bases between. This CDR3 is built from 14 residues. DNA of the CDR3: TGTGCCAGCAGCTTATTATCCGGGACCACTGAAGCTTTCTTT. Its protein product is CASSLLSGTTEAFF. The complete variable domain, with remaining parts taken from reference TRBV5-6 and TRBJ1-1, reads DAGVTQSPTHLIKTRGQQVTLRCSPKSGHDTVSWYQQALGQGPQFIFQYYEEEERQRGNFPDRFSGHQFPNYSSELNVNALLLGDSALYLCASSLLSGTTEAFFGQGTRLTVV.

As to this clone: Sequence at one end of the junction differs from germline and may be a read error. The chain links TRBV5-1 to TRBJ1-2; maybe TRBD1 (6 bases). Germline assignment: CDR1 SGHRS and CDR2 YFSETQ. The CDR3 totals 14 residues. The CDR3 nucleotides read TGTGCCAGCAGCTCCCACAGGGATATGGGCGGCTACACCTTC. It is translated as CASSSHRDMGGYTF.

This clone showed up just a few times. The J gene is TRBJ2-7, the V gene TRBV5-1; 13 bases agree with TRBD2. J was trimmed by 2 bases and V by 1 base; bases with no gene match: 0. The germline V gene encodes CDR1 SGHRS and CDR2 YFSETQ. This CDR3 comprises 15 residues. In DNA form, the CDR3 reads TGCGCCAGCAGCTTGACTAGCGGGAGGGCCTACGAGCAGTACTTC. It encodes CASSLTSGRAYEQYF.

The chain links TRBV6-5 to TRBJ2-7, with TRBD1 as a possible D gene (5 bases). V was trimmed by 6 bases and J by 1 base, leaving 13 bases between them. Germline CDR1 and CDR2: MNHEY and SVGAGI. The CDR3 contains 14 residues. CDR3 loop: CASRAPQGSYEQYF. The CDR3, as DNA: TGTGCCAGCAGGGCCCCCCAGGGATCCTACGAGCAGTACTTC.

V and J are TRBV5-1 and TRBJ2-7; 7 bases match TRBD2. Germline V gene lookup returns CDR1 SGHRS and CDR2 YFSETQ. This CDR3 spans 15 amino acids. Trimming removed 0 bases from V and 5 bases from J; junction bases left unmatched: 8. Here the CDR3 DNA reads TGCGCCAGCAGCTTGGAGTTCCGGGAGGTCGACGAGCAGTACTTC. This sequence encodes CASSLEFREVDEQYF. Full variable domain (remainder filled in from reference TRBV5-1 and TRBJ2-7): KAGVTQTPRYLIKTRGQQVTLSCSPISGHRSVSWYQQTPGQGLQFLFEYFSETQRNKGNFPGRFSGRQFSNSRSEMNVSTLELGDSALYLCASSLEFREVDEQYFGPGTRLTVT.

The genes are TRBV28 and TRBJ2-3, with 10 bases identical to TRBD2. Germline V gives CDR1 MDHEN, CDR2 SYDVKM. V dropped 5 bases and J dropped 11; count of bases not matched to a gene: 10. The CDR3 covers 14 residues. CDR3 protein: CASSLSLAGDGQYF. CDR3 DNA: TGTGCCAGCAGTCTCAGTCTAGCGGGGGACGGGCAGTATTTT.

The chain employs TRBV7-3 and TRBJ1-6; D is undetermined. The V and J ends lost 5 bases and 0 bases respectively, with 5 bases between them. The CDR3 has 14 residues. Germline values: CDR1 SGHTA, CDR2 FQGTGA. For the CDR3, the DNA is TGTGCCAGCAGCCCCAGCTCCTATAATTCACCCCTCCACTTT. Translated: CASSPSSYNSPLHF.

The CDR3 DNA reads TGTGCCAGCAGTTTATCGGGGGAACTAGCGGGAGACCCCGGGGAGCTGTTTTTT. It translates to CASSLSGELAGDPGELFF. The chain employs TRBV27 and TRBJ2-2; TRBD2 matches 11 bases. Germline V gives CDR1 MNHEY, CDR2 SMNVEV (reference sequence). The CDR3 is 18 amino acids. The V and J ends lost 0 bases and 6 bases, in that order; junction bases with no gene match: 9.

The chain recombines TRBV7-3 with TRBJ2-3; either TRBD1 or TRBD2 may fit D (6 bases each). V dropped 4 bases and J dropped 4 bases, with 15 bases sitting between them. Looked up from germline, CDR1 is SGHTA and CDR2 is FQGTGA. There are 15 residues in the CDR3. The CDR3 sequence is CASSSRGGKADTQYF. CDR3 sequence (DNA): TGTGCCAGCAGCTCCAGGGGCGGGAAAGCAGATACGCAGTATTTT.

V usage is TRBV28 and J usage is TRBJ2-3, with D unclear. Trimming removed 2 bases from V and 0 bases from J, with 12 bases in between. CDR1 and CDR2 (germline): MDHEN, SYDVKM. This CDR3 region has 16 residues. This CDR3 is CASSLTLPLSTDTQYF. CDR3 in DNA: TGTGCCAGCAGTTTAACACTCCCTCTCAGCACAGATACGCAGTATTTT.

The V call is TRBV7-2, the J call TRBJ1-5; D is ambiguous. This CDR3 has 15 residues. Trimming cost V 1 base and J 6 bases, with 13 bases left between them. CDR1 and CDR2 (germline): SGHTA, FQGNSA. The CDR3 DNA is TGTGCCAGCAGCTTAGGCTCATCAGCAACTCAGCCCCAGCATTTT. This codes for CASSLGSSATQPQHF.

Sample share makes this clone medium-sized (0.01 to 0.1%). The rearrangement joins TRBV28 to TRBJ2-7, with 7 bases identical to TRBD1. This CDR3 has 16 amino acids. The V segment lost 5 bases and the J segment 0 bases; nucleotides outside the gene matches: 10. The V gene's germline CDR1 is MDHEN and CDR2 SYDVKM. This chain's CDR3 is CASSATGDPYSYEQYF. Written as DNA, the CDR3 is TGTGCCAGCAGTGCTACAGGGGACCCTTACTCCTACGAGCAGTACTTC.

For this clone: The DNA is left out, because the CDR3 cannot be placed on it with certainty; the CDR3 is given as TCRdb lists it. The J gene is TRBJ1-4, the V gene TRBV27; the D call TRBD1 from the table was never checked on the DNA. The CDR3 comprises 16 residues, both ends counted. Germline V gene sequence: CDR1 MNHEY, CDR2 SMNVEV (reference sequence). The CDR3 sequence is CASSSSPDRFGEKLFF.

V gene TRBV15 combines with J gene TRBJ1-5; D might be TRBD1 (5 bases). Trimming left V 3 bases short and J 8 bases short, with 20 bases between. This CDR3 is built from 16 residues. Germline-derived CDR1 and CDR2 are LNHNV and YYDKDF (reference sequence). The CDR3 coding sequence is TGTGCCACCAGCAGGGGCGACAACCCAGGGCGAGAGCCCCAGCATTTT. Residues: CATSRGDNPGREPQHF.

The chain joins TRBV28 to TRBJ1-4; perhaps TRBD1 as D (5 bases). V dropped 2 bases and J dropped 10 bases, with 11 bases sitting between them. CDR1 is MDHEN and CDR2 is SYDVKM in the germline V gene. The CDR3 has 13 residues. The CDR3 sequence: CASSLGRAGKLFF. The CDR3 region has the DNA TGTGCCAGCAGTTTAGGCAGGGCTGGAAAACTGTTTTTT.

This clone was recorded only once. The gene calls are TRBV10-2 and TRBJ2-2; 12 nucleotides match TRBD2. V was pared by 10 bases and J by 6 bases, with 3 bases of the junction left unmatched. The germline V gene encodes CDR1 WSHSY and CDR2 SAAADI. The CDR3 length is 13 residues. The CDR3 sequence: CATRLAGAGELFF. DNA for the CDR3: TGCGCCACCCGACTAGCGGGAGCCGGGGAGCTGTTTTTT.

This rearrangement joins TRBV27 to TRBJ2-1; 9 nucleotides match TRBD2. Germline CDR1 reads MNHEY; CDR2 reads SMNVEV (reference sequence). The CDR3 extends over 15 amino acids. The V and J ends lost 6 bases and 4 bases, in that order; junction bases with no gene match: 7. The CDR3 spells CASSRSGSPYNEQFF. The CDR3 nucleotides read TGTGCCAGCAGCCGTAGCGGGAGTCCTTACAATGAGCAGTTCTTC.

The chain links TRBV28 to TRBJ2-7, with 16 bases lining up with TRBD2. The CDR3 loop spans 19 amino acids. The trim removed 5 bases at V and 0 bases at J, leaving 10 bases unmatched. Germline CDR1 is MDHEN and CDR2 is SYDVKM. In DNA, the CDR3 is TGTGCCAGCAGTGGTGGGACTAGCGGGAGGGCCGTGAGCTCCTACGAGCAGTACTTC. Protein sequence: CASSGGTSGRAVSSYEQYF.

The chain employs TRBV15 and TRBJ2-7; 9 bases align to TRBD1. With 1 base clipped from V and 5 bases from J, the junction kept 6 bases outside the gene matches. Germline V gives CDR1 LNHNV, CDR2 YYDKDF (reference sequence). CDR3 length: 15 residues. The CDR3 DNA reads TGTGCCACCAGCAGAGCCGGGACAGGGACCAACGAGCAGTACTTC. It translates to CATSRAGTGTNEQYF.

Note on this clone: The same CDR3 arises from other DNA sequences in this sample as well. This chain uses TRBV6-4 with TRBJ1-5; no clear D gene. Germline CDR1 reads MRHNA; CDR2 reads SNTAGT. The V end lost 3 bases, the J end lost 0 bases, and 3 bases lay between the germline ends. The CDR3 has 13 amino acids. DNA for the CDR3: TGTGCCAGCAGTGAAGGTAGCAATCAGCCCCAGCATTTT. Protein: CASSEGSNQPQHF.